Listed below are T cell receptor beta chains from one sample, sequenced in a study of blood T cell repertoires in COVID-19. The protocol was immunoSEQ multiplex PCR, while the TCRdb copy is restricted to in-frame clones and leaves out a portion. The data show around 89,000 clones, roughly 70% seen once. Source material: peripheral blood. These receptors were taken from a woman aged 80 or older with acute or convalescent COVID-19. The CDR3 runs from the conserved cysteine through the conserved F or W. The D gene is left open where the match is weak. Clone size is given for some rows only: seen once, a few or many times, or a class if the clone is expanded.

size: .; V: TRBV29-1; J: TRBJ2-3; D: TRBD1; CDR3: CSVERQGSDTQYF; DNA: TGCAGCGTTGAGAGACAGGGTTCAGATACGCAGTATTTT
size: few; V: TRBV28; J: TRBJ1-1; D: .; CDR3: CASKMYRSTEAFF; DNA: TGTGCCAGCAAAATGTACAGGTCCACTGAAGCTTTCTTT
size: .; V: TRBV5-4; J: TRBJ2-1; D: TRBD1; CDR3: CASSFGTVSYNEQFF; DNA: TGTGCCAGCAGCTTTGGGACAGTTTCTTACAATGAGCAGTTCTTC
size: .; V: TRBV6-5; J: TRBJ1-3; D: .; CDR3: CASTSGGGNTIYF; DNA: TGTGCCAGCACGAGTGGAGGTGGAAACACCATATATTTT
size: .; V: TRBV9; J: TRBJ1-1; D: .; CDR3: CASSGSGTEAFF; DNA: TGTGCCAGCAGCGGTAGTGGCACTGAAGCTTTCTTT
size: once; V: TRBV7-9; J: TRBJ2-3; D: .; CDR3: CASSPYGRRGTDTQYF; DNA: TGTGCCAGCAGCCCTTATGGGCGTAGAGGCACAGATACGCAGTATTTT
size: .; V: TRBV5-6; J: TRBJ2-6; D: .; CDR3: CASSFKGLGGNVLTF; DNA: TGTGCCAGCAGCTTCAAGGGGCTCGGGGGCAACGTCCTGACTTTC
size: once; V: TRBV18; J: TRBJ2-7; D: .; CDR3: CASPPGRNYEQYF; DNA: TGTGCCAGCCCACCAGGCCGCAATTACGAGCAGTACTTC
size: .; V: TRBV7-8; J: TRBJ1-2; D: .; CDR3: CASSLVSGVLQGGYTF; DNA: TGTGCCAGCAGCTTAGTCAGCGGGGTCTTACAGGGTGGCTACACCTTC
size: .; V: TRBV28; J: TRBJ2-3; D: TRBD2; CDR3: CASSSGLAGFLRYTDTQYF; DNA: TGTGCCAGCAGTTCTGGGCTAGCGGGGTTCCTTAGGTACACAGATACGCAGTATTTT
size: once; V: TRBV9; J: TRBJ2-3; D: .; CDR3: CASSVRGTSTDTQYF; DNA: TGTGCCAGCAGCGTCCGAGGGACTAGCACAGATACGCAGTATTTT
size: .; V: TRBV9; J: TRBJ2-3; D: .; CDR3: CASSVRGGTDTQYF; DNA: TGTGCCAGCAGCGTTCGGGGTGGCACAGATACGCAGTATTTT
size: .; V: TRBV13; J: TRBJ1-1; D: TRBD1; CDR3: CASSITQGQGPTEAFF; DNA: TGTGCCAGCAGCATTACCCAAGGACAGGGGCCCACTGAAGCTTTCTTT
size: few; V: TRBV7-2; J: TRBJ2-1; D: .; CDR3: CASSLVPGSSYNEQFF; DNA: TGTGCCAGCAGCTTAGTACCGGGAAGCTCCTACAATGAGCAGTTCTTC
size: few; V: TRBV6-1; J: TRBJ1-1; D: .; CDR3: CASSEDPGGTEAFF; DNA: TGTGCCAGCAGTGAAGATCCGGGGGGCACTGAAGCTTTCTTT
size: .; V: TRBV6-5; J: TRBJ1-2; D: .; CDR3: CASATGDGYTF; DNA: TGTGCCAGCGCGACGGGGGATGGCTACACCTTC
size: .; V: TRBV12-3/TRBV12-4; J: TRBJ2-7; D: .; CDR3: CASRVQLESEQYF; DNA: TGTGCCAGCAGGGTCCAACTCGAATCGGAGCAGTACTTC
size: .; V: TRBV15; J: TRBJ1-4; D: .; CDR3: CATSSQAGEKLFF; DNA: TGTGCCACCAGCTCCCAAGCCGGTGAAAAACTGTTTTTT
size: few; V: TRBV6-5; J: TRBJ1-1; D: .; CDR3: CASSFSESNTEAFF; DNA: TGTGCCAGCAGTTTTTCTGAGTCGAACACTGAAGCTTTCTTT
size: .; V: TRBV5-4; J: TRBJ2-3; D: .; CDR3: CASRMRGSTDTQYF; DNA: TGTGCCAGCAGGATGAGGGGGAGCACAGATACGCAGTATTTT
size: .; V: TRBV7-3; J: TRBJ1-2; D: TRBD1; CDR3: CASSAPVGQGNGYTF; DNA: TGTGCCAGCAGCGCCCCGGTAGGACAGGGGAATGGCTACACCTTC
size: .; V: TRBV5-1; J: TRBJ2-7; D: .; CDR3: CASSSDSPPTKQYF; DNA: TGCGCCAGCAGCTCGGACAGCCCACCTACGAAGCAGTACTTC
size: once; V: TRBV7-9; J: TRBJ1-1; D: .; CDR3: CASSLGGTRNTEAFF; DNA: TGTGCCAGCAGCTTAGGCGGGACGAGGAACACTGAAGCTTTCTTT
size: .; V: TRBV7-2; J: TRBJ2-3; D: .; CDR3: CASSSARMTQYF; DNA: TGTGCCAGCAGCTCCGCCAGGATGACGCAGTATTTT
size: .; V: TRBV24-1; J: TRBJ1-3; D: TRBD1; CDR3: CATSEGDRALSGNTIYF; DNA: TGTGCCACCAGTGAGGGGGACAGAGCCCTCTCTGGAAACACCATATATTTT
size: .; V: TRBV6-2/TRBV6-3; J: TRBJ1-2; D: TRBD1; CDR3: CASSYSSPRTGGKKDGYTF; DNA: TGTGCCAGCAGTTACTCGAGTCCCCGGACAGGGGGCAAGAAAGATGGCTACACCTTC
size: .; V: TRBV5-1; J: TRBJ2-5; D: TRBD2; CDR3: CASSSTSGGPTQYF; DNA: TGCGCCAGCAGCTCGACTAGCGGGGGCCCAACCCAGTACTTC
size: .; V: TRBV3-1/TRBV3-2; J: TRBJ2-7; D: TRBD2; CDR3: CASSGTSGGSYEQYF; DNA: TGTGCCAGCAGCGGGACTAGCGGGGGATCCTACGAGCAGTACTTC
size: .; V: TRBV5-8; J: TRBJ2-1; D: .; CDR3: CASSLETRGLGYNEQFF; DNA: TGTGCCAGCAGCCTGGAAACGCGAGGGCTAGGATACAATGAGCAGTTCTTC
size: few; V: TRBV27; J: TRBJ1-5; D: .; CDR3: CASSRYSNQPQHF; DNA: TGTGCCAGCAGTCGGTATAGCAATCAGCCCCAGCATTTT
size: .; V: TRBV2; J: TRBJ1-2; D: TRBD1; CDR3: CASRDREGDYGYTF; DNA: TGTGCCAGCAGGGACAGGGAGGGAGACTATGGCTACACCTTC
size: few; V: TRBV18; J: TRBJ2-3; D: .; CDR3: CASSPTGGGNTDTQYF; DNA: TGTGCCAGCTCACCAACCGGGGGAGGAAACACAGATACGCAGTATTTT
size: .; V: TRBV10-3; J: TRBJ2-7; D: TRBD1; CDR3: CAIWGGGTGNYEQYF; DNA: TGTGCCATCTGGGGGGGCGGGACAGGGAACTACGAGCAGTACTTC
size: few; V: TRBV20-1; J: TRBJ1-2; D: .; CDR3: CSGTGLYGYTF; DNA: TGCAGTGGTACAGGGCTCTATGGCTACACCTTC
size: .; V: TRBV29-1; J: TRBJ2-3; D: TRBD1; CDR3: CSVVNYRGTTDTQYF; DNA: TGCAGCGTTGTGAATTACAGGGGGACCACAGATACGCAGTATTTT
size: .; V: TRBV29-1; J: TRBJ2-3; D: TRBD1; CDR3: CSGGQGVTTDTQYF; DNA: TGCAGTGGGGGACAGGGCGTGACCACAGATACGCAGTATTTT
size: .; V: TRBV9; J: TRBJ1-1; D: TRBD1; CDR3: CASSKTGQENTEAFF; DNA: TGTGCCAGCAGCAAGACAGGGCAGGAGAACACTGAAGCTTTCTTT
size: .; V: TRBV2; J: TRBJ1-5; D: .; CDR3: CASCGGNQPQHF; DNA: TGTGCCAGCTGCGGGGGGAACCAGCCCCAGCATTTT
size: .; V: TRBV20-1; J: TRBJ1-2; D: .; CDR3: CSARQGLSYTF; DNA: TGCAGTGCCCGGCAGGGGTTGTCTTACACCTTC
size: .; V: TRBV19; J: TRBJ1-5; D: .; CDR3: CASSISSPGGNQPQHF; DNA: TGTGCCAGTAGTATTAGCTCCCCAGGGGGCAATCAGCCCCAGCATTTT
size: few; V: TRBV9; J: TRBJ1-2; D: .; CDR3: CASSVAPGTRGYTF; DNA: TGTGCCAGCAGCGTAGCTCCAGGGACTCGGGGCTACACCTTC
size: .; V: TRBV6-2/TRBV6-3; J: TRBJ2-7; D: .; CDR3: CASSYSYGGPAKEQYF; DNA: TGTGCCAGCAGTTACTCCTATGGGGGCCCCGCGAAAGAGCAGTACTTC
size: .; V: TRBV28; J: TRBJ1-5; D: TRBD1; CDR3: CASRWTGHSDQPQHF; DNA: TGTGCCAGCAGATGGACAGGGCATAGCGATCAGCCCCAGCATTTT
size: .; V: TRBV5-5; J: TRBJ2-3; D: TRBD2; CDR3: CASSSTSGGAPDTQYF; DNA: TGTGCCAGCAGCTCCACTAGCGGGGGGGCCCCAGATACGCAGTATTTT
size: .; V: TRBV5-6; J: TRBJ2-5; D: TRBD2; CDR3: CASRFSGGPQETQYF; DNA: TGTGCCAGCAGATTTAGCGGGGGGCCTCAAGAGACCCAGTACTTC
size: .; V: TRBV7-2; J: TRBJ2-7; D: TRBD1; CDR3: CASSLVLAGQGGKQYF; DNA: TGTGCCAGCAGCTTAGTTCTTGCCGGACAGGGTGGAAAACAGTACTTC
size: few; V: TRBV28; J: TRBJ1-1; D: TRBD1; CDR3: CASSSLLMDRESTEAFF; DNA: TGTGCCAGCAGTTCATTGCTAATGGACAGGGAGAGCACTGAAGCTTTCTTT
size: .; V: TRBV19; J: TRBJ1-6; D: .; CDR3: CASSGFASSGKYNSPLHF; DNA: TGTGCCAGTAGTGGCTTCGCTTCGTCAGGCAAATATAATTCACCCCTCCACTTT
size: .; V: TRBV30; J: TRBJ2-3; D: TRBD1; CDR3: CASHPDRSTDTQYF; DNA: TGTGCCTCCCACCCGGACAGGAGCACAGATACGCAGTATTTT
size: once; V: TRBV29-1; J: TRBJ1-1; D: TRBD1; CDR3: CSAGRGQGGTEAFF; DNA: TGCAGCGCCGGAAGAGGGCAGGGGGGCACTGAAGCTTTCTTT
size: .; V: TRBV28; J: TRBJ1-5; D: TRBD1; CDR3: CASSLTGGFGNQPQHF; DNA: TGTGCCAGCAGTTTGACAGGGGGCTTTGGCAATCAGCCCCAGCATTTT